This TCR beta chain was identified in a study of PD-L1 blockade in urothelial cancer. In the study overall: Analyses used blood from 3 weeks (second dose) and 6 weeks after treatment start.

Time point of the sample: peripheral blood 6 weeks after treatment start. Germline CDR1 and CDR2: KGHSH and LQKENI. V gave up 3 bases and J gave up 0 bases, with 5 bases separating them. The CDR3 contains 14 residues. Sequencing was performed with immunoSEQ multiplex PCR; in TCRdb, only in-frame clones are kept and a portion is missing. Of over 100,000 clones listed, around 93% are singletons. This chain links TRBV18 with TRBJ2-2; D is unresolved. Source: PBMCs, taken around atezolizumab (anti-PD-L1) treatment. This clonotype was sampled from a man aged 60-69 years with urothelial cancer. This chain's CDR3 is CASSPNTNTGELFF. The CDR3 nucleotides are TGTGCCAGCTCACCTAATACGAACACCGGGGAGCTGTTTTTT.